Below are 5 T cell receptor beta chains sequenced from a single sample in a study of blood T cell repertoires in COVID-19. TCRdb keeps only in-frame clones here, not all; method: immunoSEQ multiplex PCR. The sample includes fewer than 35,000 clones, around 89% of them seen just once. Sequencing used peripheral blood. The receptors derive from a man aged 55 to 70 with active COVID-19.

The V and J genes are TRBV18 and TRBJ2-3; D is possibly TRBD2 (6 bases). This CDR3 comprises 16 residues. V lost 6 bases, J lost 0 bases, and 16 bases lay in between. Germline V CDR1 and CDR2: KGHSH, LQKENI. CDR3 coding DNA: TGTGCCAGCTCCCTCGGACTATCCCCTAGCACAGATACGCAGTATTTT. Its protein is CASSLGLSPSTDTQYF. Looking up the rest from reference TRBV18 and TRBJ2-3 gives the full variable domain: NAGVMQNPRHLVRRRGQEARLRCSPMKGHSHVYWYRQLPEEGLKFMVYLQKENIIDESGMPKERFSAEFPKEGPSILRIQQVVRGDSAAYFCASSLGLSPSTDTQYFGPGTRLTVL.

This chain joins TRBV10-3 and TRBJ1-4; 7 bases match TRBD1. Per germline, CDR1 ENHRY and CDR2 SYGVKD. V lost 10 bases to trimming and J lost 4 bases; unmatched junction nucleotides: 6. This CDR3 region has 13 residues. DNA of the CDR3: TGTGCCACTACAGGGGCTGGTAATGAAAAACTGTTTTTT. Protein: CATTGAGNEKLFF.

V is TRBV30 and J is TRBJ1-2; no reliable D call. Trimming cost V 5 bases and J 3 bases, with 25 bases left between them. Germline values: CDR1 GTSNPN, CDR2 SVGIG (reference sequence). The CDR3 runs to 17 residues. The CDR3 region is CAWHPLSRARGDYGYTF. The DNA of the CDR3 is TGTGCCTGGCATCCTCTCTCGAGGGCCCGAGGAGACTATGGCTACACCTTC.

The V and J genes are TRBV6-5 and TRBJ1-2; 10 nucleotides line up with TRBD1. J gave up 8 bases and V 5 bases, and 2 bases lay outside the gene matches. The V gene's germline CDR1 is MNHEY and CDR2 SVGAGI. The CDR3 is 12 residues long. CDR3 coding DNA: TGTGCCAGCAGTAAGACAGGGGGCGGCTACACCTTC. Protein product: CASSKTGGGYTF.

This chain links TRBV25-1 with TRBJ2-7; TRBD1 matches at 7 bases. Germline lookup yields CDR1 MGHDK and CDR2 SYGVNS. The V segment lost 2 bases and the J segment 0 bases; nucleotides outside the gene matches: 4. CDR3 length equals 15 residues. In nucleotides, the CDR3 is TGTGCCAGCAGTGAAATGGGACAGACCTCCTACGAGCAGTACTTC. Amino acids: CASSEMGQTSYEQYF.